The 11 T cell receptor beta chains below were found in one sample sequenced in a study of CD8+ T cells in alopecia areata (dated by TCRdb to 2016 to 2019). This sample's time point label indicates: about 5 months on oral tofacitinib. The treatment or condition label for this specimen denotes: oral pan-JAK inhibitor, 5-10 mg twice daily. Library preparation used the immunoSEQ multiplex PCR assay. For TCR sequencing, RNA was extracted from every sample and reverse transcribed into cDNA to serve as template. The table comes from immuneACCESS by way of TCRdb, which keeps in-frame sequences with V and J called. Part of the clones is missing from these tables; in studies checked, under half for an unresolved V gene and the rest for unknown reasons. This sample holds 100,000 to 130,000 clones; 84% were observed only once. The top ten hold roughly 23% of the sample. This specimen was CD8+ T cells sorted from blood, taken at week 24, from a patient treated with tofacitinib. Receptor source: a human donor with alopecia areata.

The chain combines TRBV4-1 with TRBJ1-2; D might be TRBD1 (5 bases). V was clipped by 0 bases and J by 0 bases, with 8 bases between them. Germline lookup yields CDR1 MGHRA and CDR2 YSYEKL. The CDR3 loop spans 15 amino acids. For the CDR3, the DNA is TGCGCCAGCAGCCAAGAAGGGGTAGCTAACTATGGCTACACCTTC. Translating it yields CASSQEGVANYGYTF.

The chain combines TRBV7-2 with TRBJ2-5; 10 positions match TRBD1. CDR1 is SGHTA, CDR2 FQGNSA, per germline. The CDR3 extends over 18 amino acids. The V gene end was trimmed by 1 base and the J gene end by 7 bases; junction bases not matched to a gene: 15. Here the CDR3 DNA reads TGTGCCAGCAGCTTAGGTCCGGACAGGGGGGTAATTGGGTGGACCCAGTACTTC. Its translation is CASSLGPDRGVIGWTQYF.

V usage is TRBV5-1 and J usage is TRBJ2-7; 8 bases align to TRBD1. J was trimmed by 3 bases and V by 2 bases; bases with no gene match: 4. This CDR3 region has 14 residues. The germline CDR1 and CDR2 sequences are SGHRS and YFSETQ. The CDR3 protein is CASSFGRGLYEQYF. The CDR3 DNA reads as TGCGCCAGCAGCTTCGGCAGGGGGCTCTACGAGCAGTACTTC.

CDR3 in amino acids: CASSSRQVSSYEQYF. The CDR3 DNA is TGTGCCAGCAGTTCACGACAGGTTAGCTCCTACGAGCAGTACTTC. The genes are TRBV27 and TRBJ2-7; possibly TRBD1 for D (6 bases). Germline V lookup: CDR1 MNHEY, CDR2 SMNVEV (reference sequence). The CDR3 is made up of 15 amino acids. Trimming took off 4 bases at V and 0 bases at J, with 13 bases between the two ends.

This rearrangement joins TRBV6-1 to TRBJ2-3; no clear D gene. The CDR3 extends over 12 amino acids. Germline CDR1 is MNHNS and CDR2 is SASEGT. Trimming stripped 10 bases from V and 0 bases from J, with 8 bases between. The CDR3 bases are TGTGCCACCGCGGACAGCACAGATACGCAGTATTTT. Its protein is CATADSTDTQYF.

This chain links TRBV7-3 with TRBJ2-1, with D perhaps TRBD1 or TRBD2 (5 bases each). V dropped 0 bases and J dropped 7 bases, with 13 bases sitting between them. The germline V gene has CDR1 SGHTA and CDR2 FQGTGA. This CDR3 is 15 amino acids long. This CDR3 reads CASSLTISGPNEQFF. DNA of the CDR3: TGTGCCAGCAGCTTAACCATCTCGGGGCCAAATGAGCAGTTCTTC.

The V and J genes are TRBV27 and TRBJ2-2; D uncertain. The CDR3 extends over 15 amino acids. The germline V gene encodes CDR1 MNHEY and CDR2 SMNVEV (reference sequence). The V end lost 2 bases, the J end lost 0 bases, and 7 bases lay between the germline ends. In DNA form, the CDR3 reads TGTGCCAGCAGTTTAGTAGGGACGAACACCGGGGAGCTGTTTTTT. Protein sequence: CASSLVGTNTGELFF.

V is TRBV30 and J is TRBJ2-1, with D hard to call. CDR3 length equals 12 residues. CDR1 is GTSNPN, CDR2 SVGIG, per germline (reference sequence). Trimming removed 3 bases from V and 7 bases from J, with 10 bases in between. The CDR3 DNA reads TGTGCCTGGAGCGCCGGGTGGAATGAGCAGTTCTTC. It yields the protein CAWSAGWNEQFF.

V gene TRBV30 combines with J gene TRBJ2-7, with D perhaps given as TRBD1 or TRBD2 (6 bases each). Per germline, CDR1 GTSNPN and CDR2 SVGIG (reference sequence). CDR3 size: 14 residues. V was pared by 4 bases and J by 2 bases, with 15 bases between. In DNA, the CDR3 is TGTGCCTGGACTTCTGGTCGGGGGCCCTACGAGCAGTACTTC. As protein: CAWTSGRGPYEQYF.

CDR3 nucleotides: TGTGCCAGCAGCTTAGTTAGCGGGGGAACTTCCAAAAACATTCAGTACTTC. Amino acids: CASSLVSGGTSKNIQYF. J is TRBJ2-4 and V is TRBV11-2; 9 bases map to TRBD2. J lost 2 bases, V lost 1 base, and 6 bases had no gene match. This CDR3 spans 17 amino acids. CDR1 SGHAT and CDR2 FQNNGV come from the germline V gene.

This chain uses TRBV29-1 with TRBJ2-3; D gene unclear. Germline CDR1 SQVTM, CDR2 ANQGSEA. Trimming pared 5 bases from V and 3 bases from J, leaving 18 bases between. The CDR3 loop spans 15 amino acids. CDR3 DNA sequence: TGCAGCGTTCTAATCGAAAGGGTGGCGACAGATACGCAGTATTTT. Residues: CSVLIERVATDTQYF.